The T cell receptor beta chain under discussion was sequenced for a study of vaccination and CD4 T cells after COVID-19. Details on this clonotype: Its target is unknown.

Study-level findings and limits: Spike mono-reactivity held for 304 of 307 vaccine-specific clones in convalescent patients.

Treatment reported: roughly ten-day PBMC culture with coronavirus spike peptide pools or control peptides (ViraFEST assay). CD4+ T cells that had been cultured provided DNA sequenced with the Oncomine TCR Beta short-read assay. TCRdb passed the PCR reads through MiXCR, listing each CDR3 protein once. Of fewer than 15,000 distinct CDR3 sequences in the sample, about 56% are singletons; the top ten hold roughly a sixth. The CDR3 runs 14 residues. Germline CDR1 LNHDA, CDR2 SQIVND (reference sequence). V shed 4 bases, J shed 3 bases, and the junction held 5 bases outside the gene matches. The sequence was collected from a human donor who had recovered from COVID-19. The rearrangement uses TRBV19 and TRBJ1-2, with 7 positions matching TRBD1. The material sequenced was CD4+ T cells from blood, cultured in vitro. The CDR3 here is CASSNQGEDYGYTF. As DNA, the CDR3 is TGTGCCAGTAGTAATCAGGGGGAAGACTATGGCTACACCTTC.